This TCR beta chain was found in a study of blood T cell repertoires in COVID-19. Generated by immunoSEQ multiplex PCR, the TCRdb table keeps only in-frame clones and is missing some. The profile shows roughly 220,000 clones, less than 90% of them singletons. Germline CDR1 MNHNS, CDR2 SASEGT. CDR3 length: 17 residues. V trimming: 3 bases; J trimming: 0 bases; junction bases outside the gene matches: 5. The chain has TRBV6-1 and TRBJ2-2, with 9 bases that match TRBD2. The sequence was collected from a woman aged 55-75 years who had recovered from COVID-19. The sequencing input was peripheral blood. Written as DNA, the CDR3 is TGTGCCAGCAGTGACTATAGCGGGGGCCCGAACACCGGGGAGCTGTTTTTT. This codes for CASSDYSGGPNTGELFF.